This paragraph covers one TCR beta chain sequence. As originally analysed: Reference gene primer amplification yielded estimated nucleated cell counts. Assay used: immunoSEQ multiplex PCR; TCRdb lists only in-frame clones, some missing. D and trimming come from the DNA, and the V and J calls and clone size come from that table. The sample holds roughly 400,000 clones; about 92% are singletons and the top ten take less than 0.75%. The data are from a study of blood T cell repertoires in COVID-19. Across the study: Both acute and convalescent COVID-19 samples were obtained from the United States, Italy and Spain. T cells, B-cell-depleted T cells, or PBMCs supplied cDNA or gDNA.

Individuals aged about 18 to 90 years were recruited from some 26 US areas. Specimen: PBMCs or T cells enriched from blood (not recorded which). This TCR derives from a man aged 18-30 years who had recovered from COVID-19.

The CDR3 DNA sequence: TGTGCCAGCAGTTCCCCGGGACTAGCGGGATATGAGCAGTTCTTC. Encoded protein: CASSSPGLAGYEQFF. The rearrangement uses TRBV6-5 and TRBJ2-1, with 13 bases matching TRBD2. From germline, CDR1 is MNHEY and CDR2 SVGAGI. The CDR3 loop spans 15 amino acids. Unmatched junction bases numbered 5, after V lost 4 bases and J lost 8 bases.